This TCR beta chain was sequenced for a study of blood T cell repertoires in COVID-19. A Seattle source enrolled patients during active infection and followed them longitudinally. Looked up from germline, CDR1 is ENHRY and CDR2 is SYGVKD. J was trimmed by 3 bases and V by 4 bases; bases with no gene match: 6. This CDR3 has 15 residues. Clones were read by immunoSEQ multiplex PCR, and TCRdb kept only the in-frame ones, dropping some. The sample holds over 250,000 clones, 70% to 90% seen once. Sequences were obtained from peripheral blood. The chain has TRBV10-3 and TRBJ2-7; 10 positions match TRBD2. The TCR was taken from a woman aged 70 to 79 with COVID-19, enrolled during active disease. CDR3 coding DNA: TGTGCCATCAGTGCGGTAGCGGGGGGTCGCTACGAGCAGTACTTC. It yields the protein CAISAVAGGRYEQYF.